These T cell receptor beta chains were read from a single sample in a study of spatial heterogeneity in lung cancer. MiXCR, applied by TCRdb to the 5' RACE reads, yields one record per CDR3 protein. The sample lists around 24,000 distinct CDR3 sequences, approximately 7% occurring once. This sample comprised PBMCs, obtained at surgery. Receptors originate from a male donor with early-stage non-small cell lung cancer. Each CDR3 is given with its conserved first and last residue. D genes are given only for firm matches. Some rows mark clone size as missing; the rest say once, few, many or name a class of expanded clone.

TRBV20-1	few	TRBD1	TRBJ2-3	TGCAGTGCTAGAGATCCAAGGGGGCTTAGCACAGATACGCAGTATTTT	CSARDPRGLSTDTQYF
TRBV6-2/TRBV6-3	.	TRBD1	TRBJ2-7	TGTGCCAGCAGTTACCAGTTCGGGACAGGGACCTACGAGCAGTACTTC	CASSYQFGTGTYEQYF
TRBV18	many	.	TRBJ2-1	TGTGCCAGCTCACAAGGACGGAACAATGAGCAGTTCTTC	CASSQGRNNEQFF
TRBV5-1	.	.	TRBJ2-1	TGCGCCAGCAGTTATAGCACTGAGCAGTTCTTC	CASSYSTEQFF
TRBV19	.	.	TRBJ1-2	TGTGCCAGTAGTTTTTTTAGCTATGGCTACACCTTC	CASSFFSYGYTF
TRBV29-1	few	.	TRBJ2-1	TGCAGCGTTGGGGTGATCAATGAGCAGTTCTTC	CSVGVINEQFF
TRBV20-1	few	.	TRBJ1-2	TGCAGTGCTAATAATGGGGGAGGTGGCTACACCTTC	CSANNGGGGYTF
TRBV20-1	.	.	TRBJ1-5	TGCAGTGCGAAGCAGGCCCAGCCCCAGCATTTT	CSAKQAQPQHF
TRBV12-5	.	.	TRBJ2-3	TGTGCTAGTGGCGAAGGGTTATATACGCAGTATTTT	CASGEGLYTQYF
TRBV7-9	.	.	TRBJ1-4	TGTGCCAGCAGCTGGGGGCTAACTGAAAAACTGTTTTTT	CASSWGLTEKLFF
TRBV6-5	many	.	TRBJ1-2	TGTGCCAGCAGCCTCGACAGGTCTCCCTATGGCTACACCTTC	CASSLDRSPYGYTF
TRBV2	.	.	TRBJ1-5	TGTGCCAGCAGCCTAAGGACGCGTACTAATCAGCCCCAGCATTTT	CASSLRTRTNQPQHF
TRBV12-3/TRBV12-4	few	.	TRBJ2-5	TGTGCCAGCACCTCAGGATTTCGGGGAAAGACCCAGTACTTC	CASTSGFRGKTQYF
TRBV7-8	.	.	TRBJ2-7	TGTGCCAGCAGCCCCAGAGTCTCCTACGAGCAGTACTTC	CASSPRVSYEQYF
TRBV7-9	few	TRBD2	TRBJ2-5	TGTGCCAGCAGGCCAGTCCTAGCGGAGGACCAAGAGACCCAGTACTTC	CASRPVLAEDQETQYF
TRBV6-5	few	.	TRBJ1-5	TGTGCCAGCAGTACCCGATCCAATCAGCCCCAGCATTTT	CASSTRSNQPQHF
TRBV2	few	.	TRBJ2-6	TGTGCCACCCGAGGGGGGAGCGGGGCCAACGTCCTGACTTTC	CATRGGSGANVLTF